A selection of T cell receptor beta chains follows, all from one sample in a study of T cell repertoires in cytomegalovirus infection. TCRdb re-called the reads through MiXCR, storing one row per CDR3 protein. The profile shows just under 550,000 distinct CDR3 sequences, about 25% of them singletons. Source material: PBMCs. All receptors derive from a human donor in good health (CMV status not recorded). Some clones in this sample may be carry-over from other donors' samples. Each CDR3 is given with its conserved first and last residue. Each record gives: V gene, clone size, D gene, J gene, CDR3 protein, CDR3 DNA. The D gene is left open where the match is weak. The listing skips clone size in some rows; elsewhere it reads once, few, many or a size class.

>TRBV20-1|once|.|TRBJ2-1
CSARDGTYYNEQFF
TGCAGTGCTAGAGACGGGACTTACTACAATGAGCAGTTCTTC
>TRBV20-1|few|.|TRBJ2-3
CSPLIMQASTDTQYF
TGCAGTCCCTTAATAATGCAGGCTAGCACAGATACGCAGTATTTT
>TRBV6-2/TRBV6-3|.|TRBD2|TRBJ2-5
CASSYTTSGRAQGETQYF
TGTGCCAGCAGTTACACCACTAGCGGGAGGGCCCAGGGAGAGACCCAGTACTTC
>TRBV5-1|few|.|TRBJ2-1
CASSPGHRVDEQFF
TGCGCCAGCAGCCCGGGACACAGGGTTGACGAGCAGTTCTTC
>TRBV20-1|.|.|TRBJ2-7
CSARENNGGEQYF
TGCAGTGCTAGAGAGAATAACGGCGGGGAGCAGTACTTC
>TRBV14|.|.|TRBJ1-4
CASSQRYQTATNEKLFF
TGTGCCAGCAGCCAACGCTACCAAACTGCAACTAATGAAAAACTGTTTTTT
>TRBV12-3/TRBV12-4|.|.|TRBJ2-5
CASSLISSSVQETQYF
TGTGCCAGCAGTTTAATTTCGTCCAGCGTTCAAGAGACCCAGTACTTC
>TRBV7-2|few|.|TRBJ1-5
CASSLRGLSNQPQHF
TGTGCCAGCAGCTTAAGGGGCCTTAGCAATCAGCCCCAGCATTTT
>TRBV6-1|.|.|TRBJ2-2
CASRATTDTGELFF
TGTGCCAGCAGGGCCACGACAGACACCGGGGAGCTGTTTTTT
>TRBV7-2|many|.|TRBJ1-1
CASSVTGTRRTEAFF
TGTGCCAGCAGCGTCACCGGGACCCGACGGACTGAAGCTTTCTTT
>TRBV7-8|many|.|TRBJ1-4
CASSFNEKLFF
TGTGCCAGCAGCTTTAATGAAAAACTGTTTTTT
>TRBV6-2/TRBV6-3|.|TRBD1|TRBJ1-1
CASKPGTGENTEAFF
TGTGCCAGCAAACCCGGGACAGGGGAGAACACTGAAGCTTTCTTT
>TRBV7-6|.|TRBD1|TRBJ2-5
CASGPGTGQETQYF
TGTGCCAGCGGCCCTGGGACAGGCCAAGAGACCCAGTACTTC
>TRBV7-9|few|TRBD1|TRBJ2-5
CASSVGQGVSETQYF
TGTGCCAGCAGCGTCGGACAGGGGGTTTCGGAGACCCAGTACTTC
>TRBV7-2|.|TRBD2|TRBJ2-1
CASSQGLAGGTNEQFF
TGTGCCAGCAGCCAGGGGTTGGCGGGAGGAACGAATGAGCAGTTCTTC
>TRBV29-1|.|.|TRBJ1-1
CSVEARGLDTEAFF
TGCAGCGTTGAAGCTAGGGGCTTGGACACTGAAGCTTTCTTT
>TRBV19|few|.|TRBJ2-2
CASSISGVGTGELFF
TGTGCCAGTAGTATATCCGGGGTCGGGACCGGGGAGCTGTTTTTT
>TRBV7-2|.|.|TRBJ2-4
CASSLVQGENIQYF
TGTGCCAGCAGCTTAGTACAGGGAGAAAACATTCAGTACTTC
>TRBV4-1|.|TRBD1|TRBJ2-3
CASSQDPPETGATDTQYF
TGCGCCAGCAGCCAAGATCCCCCCGAGACAGGGGCAACAGATACGCAGTATTTT
>TRBV7-8|many|.|TRBJ2-5
CASSLASQGGTQYF
TGTGCCAGCAGCTTAGCCTCCCAAGGGGGGACCCAGTACTTC
>TRBV6-2/TRBV6-3|.|TRBD2|TRBJ2-1
CASSYHPVSGSDNEQFF
TGTGCCAGCAGTTATCATCCCGTTAGCGGGAGCGACAATGAGCAGTTCTTC
>TRBV6-5|.|.|TRBJ1-1
CASSYSGGAEAFF
TGTGCCAGCAGTTATTCTGGTGGAGCTGAAGCTTTCTTT
>TRBV24-1|few|.|TRBJ2-1
CATSDLPATTYNEQFF
TGTGCCACCAGTGATTTGCCGGCGACGACTTACAATGAGCAGTTCTTC
>TRBV12-3/TRBV12-4|few|.|TRBJ2-6
CASSSWVGGALSGANVLTF
TGTGCCAGCAGTTCTTGGGTGGGGGGGGCGCTCTCTGGGGCCAACGTCCTGACTTTC
>TRBV7-2|many|TRBD1|TRBJ1-2
CASSRSGTADPYGYTF
TGTGCCAGCAGCCGTTCGGGGACAGCCGACCCCTATGGCTACACCTTC
>TRBV7-2|many|.|TRBJ1-6
CASSPTRQMGSPLHF
TGTGCCAGCAGCCCTACCCGACAGATGGGTTCACCCCTCCACTTT
>TRBV30|few|TRBD2|TRBJ2-4
CAWRAGLKNIQYF
TGTGCCTGGAGAGCGGGACTAAAAAACATTCAGTACTTC
>TRBV5-6|.|TRBD1|TRBJ1-5
CASSSGQDQPQHF
TGTGCCAGCAGCTCCGGACAGGATCAGCCCCAGCATTTT
>TRBV7-9|.|.|TRBJ2-2
CASSRSEANTGELFF
TGTGCCAGCAGCCGTAGCGAGGCGAACACCGGGGAGCTGTTTTTT
>TRBV7-2|many|TRBD2|TRBJ2-3
CASSPPGGTQYF
TGTGCCAGCAGCCCCCCGGGGGGGACGCAGTATTTT
>TRBV7-2|.|.|TRBJ2-1
CASTASYPRDDEQFF
TGTGCCAGCACAGCTTCGTATCCTAGGGACGATGAGCAGTTCTTC
>TRBV7-2|.|.|TRBJ2-5
CASSLRVGGVETQYF
TGTGCCAGCAGCTTACGTGTTGGCGGCGTAGAGACCCAGTACTTC
>TRBV19|.|.|TRBJ1-4
CASSIGPGQPTTNEKLFF
TGTGCCAGTAGTATCGGACCGGGACAACCAACAACTAATGAAAAACTGTTTTTT
>TRBV29-1|.|.|TRBJ2-3
CSVSGSITRPGTDTQYF
TGCAGCGTTTCCGGGTCAATCACCCGCCCTGGCACAGATACGCAGTATTTT
>TRBV7-2|many|.|TRBJ2-3
CASSSLGGRLTDTQYF
TGTGCCAGCAGCTCCCTTGGGGGGAGACTCACAGATACGCAGTATTTT
>TRBV6-6|few|TRBD2|TRBJ2-3
CASTPRSGRARRDPDTQYF
TGTGCCAGCACCCCTCGGAGCGGGAGGGCCCGTCGTGATCCAGATACGCAGTATTTT
>TRBV28|once|.|TRBJ2-3
CARSTSDTQYF
TGTGCCCGCAGTACGTCAGATACGCAGTATTTT
>TRBV6-1|.|.|TRBJ1-1
CASSYGEGYTEAFF
TGTGCCAGCAGTTACGGTGAAGGATACACTGAAGCTTTCTTT
>TRBV7-2|many|.|TRBJ2-5
CASSLRREETQYF
TGTGCCAGCAGCTTAAGGCGGGAAGAGACCCAGTACTTC
>TRBV7-2|.|TRBD2|TRBJ2-1
CASSGAGSYNEQFF
TGTGCCAGCAGCGGAGCGGGATCCTACAATGAGCAGTTCTTC
>TRBV7-8|many|.|TRBJ1-4
CASSPPFGRGRVANEKLFF
TGTGCCAGCAGCCCCCCTTTCGGGAGGGGTAGAGTGGCTAATGAAAAACTGTTTTTT
>TRBV6-5|few|TRBD1|TRBJ2-1
CASSYSAGGTLSSYNEQFF
TGTGCCAGCAGTTACTCGGCAGGGGGCACCTTGAGCTCCTACAATGAGCAGTTCTTC
>TRBV7-8|few|TRBD1|TRBJ2-7
CASSVVGQGKYEQYF
TGTGCCAGCAGCGTAGTAGGACAGGGCAAGTACGAGCAGTACTTC
>TRBV19|few|TRBD1|TRBJ2-1
CASKRDRVPDNEQFF
TGTGCCAGTAAGAGGGACAGGGTCCCCGACAATGAGCAGTTCTTC
>TRBV7-9|.|.|TRBJ2-7
CASTTSTGVEAYEQYF
TGTGCCAGCACGACCTCGACCGGGGTTGAAGCCTACGAGCAGTACTTC
>TRBV7-3|many|.|TRBJ2-1
CASSLTGVQDEQFF
TGTGCCAGCAGCTTGACGGGAGTACAGGATGAGCAGTTCTTC
>TRBV12-3/TRBV12-4|.|.|TRBJ1-1
CASSFSGMNTEAFF
TGTGCCAGCAGTTTCTCGGGCATGAACACTGAAGCTTTCTTT
>TRBV15|.|.|TRBJ2-1
CATSSRDPVNEQFF
TGTGCCACCAGCAGCCGGGACCCCGTCAATGAGCAGTTCTTC
>TRBV10-3|.|.|TRBJ1-2
CAISDAGLRSQGYTF
TGTGCCATCAGTGATGCGGGACTCCGCTCTCAAGGCTACACCTTC
>TRBV7-2|many|.|TRBJ2-7
CASSRFVSEQYF
TGTGCCAGCAGCCGTTTTGTGAGCGAGCAGTACTTC
>TRBV29-1|.|.|TRBJ1-2
CSVEGQGYGYTF
TGCAGCGTTGAGGGGCAGGGGTATGGCTACACCTTC
>TRBV28|.|.|TRBJ2-6
CASKAPGANVLTF
TGTGCCAGCAAAGCTCCCGGGGCCAACGTCCTGACTTTC
>TRBV6-5|few|TRBD2|TRBJ2-3
CASSKLAGGYTDTQYF
TGTGCCAGCAGTAAGCTAGCGGGAGGGTACACAGATACGCAGTATTTT